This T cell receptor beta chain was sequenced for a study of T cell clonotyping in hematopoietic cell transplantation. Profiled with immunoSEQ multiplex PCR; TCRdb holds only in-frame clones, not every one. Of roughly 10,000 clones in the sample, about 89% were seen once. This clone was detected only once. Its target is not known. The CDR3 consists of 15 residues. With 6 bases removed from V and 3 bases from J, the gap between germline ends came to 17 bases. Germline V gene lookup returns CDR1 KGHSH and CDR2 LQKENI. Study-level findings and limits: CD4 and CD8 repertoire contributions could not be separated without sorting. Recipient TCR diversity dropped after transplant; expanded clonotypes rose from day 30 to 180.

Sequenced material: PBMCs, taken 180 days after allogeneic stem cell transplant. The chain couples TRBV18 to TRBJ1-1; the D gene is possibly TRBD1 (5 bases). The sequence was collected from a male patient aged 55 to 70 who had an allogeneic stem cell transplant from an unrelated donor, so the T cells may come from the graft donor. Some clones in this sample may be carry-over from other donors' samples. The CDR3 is CASSAAGGAYTEAFF. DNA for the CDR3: TGTGCCAGCTCGGCCGCGGGAGGGGCTTACACTGAAGCTTTCTTT.